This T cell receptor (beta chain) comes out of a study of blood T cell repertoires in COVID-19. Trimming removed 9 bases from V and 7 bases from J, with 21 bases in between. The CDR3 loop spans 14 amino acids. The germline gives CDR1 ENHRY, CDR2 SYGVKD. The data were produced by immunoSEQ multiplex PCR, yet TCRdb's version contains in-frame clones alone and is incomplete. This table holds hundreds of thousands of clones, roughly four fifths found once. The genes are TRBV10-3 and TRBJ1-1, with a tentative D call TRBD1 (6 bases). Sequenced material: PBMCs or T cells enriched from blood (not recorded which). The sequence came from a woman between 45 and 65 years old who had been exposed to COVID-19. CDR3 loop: CAIKGEIDSYEAFF. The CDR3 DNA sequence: TGTGCCATTAAGGGGGAGATCGACAGTTATGAAGCTTTCTTT.